This TCR beta chain was captured in a study of memory CD4+ T cells and cytomegalovirus serostatus. Overall study context: Donors were healthy Belgian adults, under ten CMV seropositive and about 24 seronegative.

Single viable CD3+CD4+CD8-CD45RO+ cells were sorted as the memory CD4+ T cells. CMV serostatus came from serum IgG against pp150, pp28, p38, p52. A word on this clone: Its specificity is not known.

V was shortened by 5 bases and J by 0 bases, with 10 bases between the two germline ends. CDR1 and CDR2 from the germline V gene are SEHNR and FQNEAQ (reference sequence). The CDR3 has 14 amino acids. The protocol was immunoSEQ multiplex PCR, while the TCRdb copy is restricted to in-frame clones and leaves out a portion. Of approximately 51,000 clones in the sample, roughly 74% are singletons; the top ten hold 1.2%. Study observations and caveats: CD4+ memory repertoires contained about two fifths of the roughly 150 reported CMV TCRbeta sequences.

The sequenced material came from memory CD4+ T cells from blood. This TCR was recovered from an adult in good health and CMV-seropositive. V and J are TRBV7-9 and TRBJ1-1; no definite D call. The CDR3 here is CASSLTAVNTEAFF. CDR3 bases: TGTGCCAGCAGCCTGACCGCTGTGAACACTGAAGCTTTCTTT. Variable domain in full (rest from reference TRBV7-9 and TRBJ1-1): DTGVSQNPRHKITKRGQNVTFRCDPISEHNRLYWYRQTLGQGPEFLTYFQNEAQLEKSRLLSDRFSAERPKGSFSTLEIQRTEQGDSAMYLCASSLTAVNTEAFFGQGTRLTVV.